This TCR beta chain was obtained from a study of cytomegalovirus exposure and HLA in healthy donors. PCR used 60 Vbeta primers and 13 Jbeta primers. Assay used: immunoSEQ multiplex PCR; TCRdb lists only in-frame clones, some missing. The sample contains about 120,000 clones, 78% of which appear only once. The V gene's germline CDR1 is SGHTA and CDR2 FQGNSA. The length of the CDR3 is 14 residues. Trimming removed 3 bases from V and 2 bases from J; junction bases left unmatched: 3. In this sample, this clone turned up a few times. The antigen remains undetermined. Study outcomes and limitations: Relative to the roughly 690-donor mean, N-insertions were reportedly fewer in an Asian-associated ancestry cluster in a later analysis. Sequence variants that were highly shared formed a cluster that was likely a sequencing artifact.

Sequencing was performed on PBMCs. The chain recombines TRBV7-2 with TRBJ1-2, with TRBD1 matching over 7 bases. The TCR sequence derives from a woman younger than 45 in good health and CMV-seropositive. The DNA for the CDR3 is TGTGCCAGCAGCTTTACAGGGGCGAACTATGGCTACACCTTC. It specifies CASSFTGANYGYTF. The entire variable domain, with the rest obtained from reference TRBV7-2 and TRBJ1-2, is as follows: GAGVSQSPSNKVTEKGKDVELRCDPISGHTALYWYRQSLGQGLEFLIYFQGNSAPDKSGLPSDRFSAERTGGSVSTLTIQRTQQEDSAVYLCASSFTGANYGYTFGSGTRLTVV.